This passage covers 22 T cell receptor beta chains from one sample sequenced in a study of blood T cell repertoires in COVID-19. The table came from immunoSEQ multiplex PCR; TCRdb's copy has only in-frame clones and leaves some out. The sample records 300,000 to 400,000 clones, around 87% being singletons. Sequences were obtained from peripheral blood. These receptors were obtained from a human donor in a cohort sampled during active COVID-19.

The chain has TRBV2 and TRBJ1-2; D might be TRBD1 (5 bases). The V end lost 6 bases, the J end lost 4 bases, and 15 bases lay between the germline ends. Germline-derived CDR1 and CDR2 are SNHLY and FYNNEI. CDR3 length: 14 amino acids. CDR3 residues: CASRQQGPGYGYTF. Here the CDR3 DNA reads TGTGCCAGCAGGCAGCAGGGTCCGGGCTATGGCTACACCTTC.

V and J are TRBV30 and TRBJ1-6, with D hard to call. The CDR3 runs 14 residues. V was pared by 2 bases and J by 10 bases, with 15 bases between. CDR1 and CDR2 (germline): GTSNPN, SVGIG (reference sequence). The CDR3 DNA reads TGTGCCTGGAGTCGGGGAACCCCGGGGTCACCCCTCCACTTT. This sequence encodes CAWSRGTPGSPLHF.

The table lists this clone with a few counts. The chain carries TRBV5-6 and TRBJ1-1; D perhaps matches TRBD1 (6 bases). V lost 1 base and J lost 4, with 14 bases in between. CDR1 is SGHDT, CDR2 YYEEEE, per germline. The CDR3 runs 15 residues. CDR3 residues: CASSLYRATVTEAFF. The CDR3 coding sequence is TGTGCCAGCAGCTTGTACAGGGCGACCGTCACTGAAGCTTTCTTT.

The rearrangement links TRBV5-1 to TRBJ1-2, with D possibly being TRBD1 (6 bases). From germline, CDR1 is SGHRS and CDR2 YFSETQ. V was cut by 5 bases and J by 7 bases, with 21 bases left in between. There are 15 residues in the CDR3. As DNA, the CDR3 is TGCGCCAGCAGGGAAGCCGGGACAACGGGCTCTGGCTACACCTTC. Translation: CASREAGTTGSGYTF.

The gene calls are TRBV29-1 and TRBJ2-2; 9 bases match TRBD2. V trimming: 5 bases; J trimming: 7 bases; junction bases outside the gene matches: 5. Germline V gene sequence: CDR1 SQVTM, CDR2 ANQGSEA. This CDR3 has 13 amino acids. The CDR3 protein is CSVQAGGGGELFF. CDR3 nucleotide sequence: TGCAGCGTTCAAGCGGGGGGTGGCGGGGAGCTGTTTTTT.

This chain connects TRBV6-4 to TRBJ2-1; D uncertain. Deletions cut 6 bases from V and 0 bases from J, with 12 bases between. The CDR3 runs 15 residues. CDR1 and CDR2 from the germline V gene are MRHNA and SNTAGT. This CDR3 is CASSIDLSSYNEQFF. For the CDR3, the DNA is TGTGCCAGCAGCATTGATCTGAGCTCCTACAATGAGCAGTTCTTC.

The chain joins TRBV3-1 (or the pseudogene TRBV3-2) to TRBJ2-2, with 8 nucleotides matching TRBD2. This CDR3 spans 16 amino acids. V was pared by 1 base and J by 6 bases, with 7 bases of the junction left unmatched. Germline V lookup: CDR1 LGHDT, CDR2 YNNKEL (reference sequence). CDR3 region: CASSQVRAGAAGELFF. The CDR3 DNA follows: TGTGCCAGCAGCCAAGTGAGAGCGGGAGCAGCCGGGGAGCTGTTTTTT.

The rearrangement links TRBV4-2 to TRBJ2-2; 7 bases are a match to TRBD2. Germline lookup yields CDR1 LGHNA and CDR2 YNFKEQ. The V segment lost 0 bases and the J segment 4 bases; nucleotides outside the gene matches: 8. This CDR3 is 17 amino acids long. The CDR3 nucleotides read TGTGCCAGCAGCCAAGAGGGTAGACTAGCCCGCACCGGGGAGCTGTTTTTT. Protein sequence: CASSQEGRLARTGELFF.

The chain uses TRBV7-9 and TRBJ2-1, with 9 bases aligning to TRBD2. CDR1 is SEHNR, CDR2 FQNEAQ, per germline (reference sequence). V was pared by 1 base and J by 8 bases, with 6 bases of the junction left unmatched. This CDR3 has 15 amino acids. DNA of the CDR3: TGTGCCAGCAGCTTAGGTGCTAGCGGGGACGATGAGCAGTTCTTC. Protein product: CASSLGASGDDEQFF.

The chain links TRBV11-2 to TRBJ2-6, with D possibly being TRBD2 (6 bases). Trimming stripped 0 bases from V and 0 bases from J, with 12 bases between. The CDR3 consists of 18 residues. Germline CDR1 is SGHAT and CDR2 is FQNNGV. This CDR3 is CASSLDFGGYSGANVLTF. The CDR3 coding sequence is TGTGCCAGCAGCTTAGACTTTGGGGGGTACTCTGGGGCCAACGTCCTGACTTTC.

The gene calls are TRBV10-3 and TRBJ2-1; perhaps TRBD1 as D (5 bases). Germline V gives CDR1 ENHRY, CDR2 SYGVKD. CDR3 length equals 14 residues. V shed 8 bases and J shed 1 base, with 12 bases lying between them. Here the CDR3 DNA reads TGTGCCATCCAAGATTCAGGGTCCTACAATGAGCAGTTCTTC. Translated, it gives CAIQDSGSYNEQFF.

Here the CDR3 reads CASSLVGTSTDTQYF. Here the CDR3 DNA reads TGCGCCAGCAGCTTGGTGGGGACTAGCACAGATACGCAGTATTTT. The chain uses TRBV5-1 and TRBJ2-3; D is perhaps TRBD2 (6 bases). V was clipped by 0 bases and J by 0 bases, with 8 bases between them. This CDR3 is built from 15 residues. Germline V gene data show CDR1 as SGHRS and CDR2 as YFSETQ.

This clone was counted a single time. CDR3 sequence reads: CASRGQQNQPQHF. The CDR3 DNA is TGTGCCAGTAGGGGACAGCAAAATCAGCCCCAGCATTTT. The chain is built from TRBV19 and TRBJ1-5, with TRBD1 identical over 7 bases. The CDR3 runs 13 residues. CDR1 LNHDA and CDR2 SQIVND come from the germline V gene (reference sequence). The V and J ends lost 6 bases and 4 bases, in that order; junction bases with no gene match: 3.

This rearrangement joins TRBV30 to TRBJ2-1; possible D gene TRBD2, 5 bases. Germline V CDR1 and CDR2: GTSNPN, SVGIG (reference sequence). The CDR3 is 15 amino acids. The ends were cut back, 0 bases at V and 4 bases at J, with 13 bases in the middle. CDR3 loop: CAWSVIRETYNEQFF. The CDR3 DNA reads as TGTGCCTGGAGTGTAATACGGGAAACGTACAATGAGCAGTTCTTC.

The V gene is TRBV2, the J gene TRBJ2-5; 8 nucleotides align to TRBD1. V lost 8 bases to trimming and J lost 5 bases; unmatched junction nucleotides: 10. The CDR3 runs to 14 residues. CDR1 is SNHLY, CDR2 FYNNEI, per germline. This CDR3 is CASAGRGLWETQYF. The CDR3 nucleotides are TGTGCCAGCGCCGGCAGGGGGCTTTGGGAGACCCAGTACTTC.

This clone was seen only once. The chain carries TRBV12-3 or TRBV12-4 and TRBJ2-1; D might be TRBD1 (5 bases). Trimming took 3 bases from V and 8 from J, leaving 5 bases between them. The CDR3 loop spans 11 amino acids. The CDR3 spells CASSLGHEQFF. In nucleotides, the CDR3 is TGTGCCAGCAGTTTGGGGCATGAGCAGTTCTTC.

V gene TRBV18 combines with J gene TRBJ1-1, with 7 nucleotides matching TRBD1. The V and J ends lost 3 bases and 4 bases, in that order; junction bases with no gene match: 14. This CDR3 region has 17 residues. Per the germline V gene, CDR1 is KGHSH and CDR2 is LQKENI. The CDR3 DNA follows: TGTGCCAGCTCACCTATCGCCGACAGGGTTTACGGCACTGAAGCTTTCTTT. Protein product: CASSPIADRVYGTEAFF. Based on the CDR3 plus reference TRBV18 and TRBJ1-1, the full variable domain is NAGVMQNPRHLVRRRGQEARLRCSPMKGHSHVYWYRQLPEEGLKFMVYLQKENIIDESGMPKERFSAEFPKEGPSILRIQQVVRGDSAAYFCASSPIADRVYGTEAFFGQGTRLTVV.

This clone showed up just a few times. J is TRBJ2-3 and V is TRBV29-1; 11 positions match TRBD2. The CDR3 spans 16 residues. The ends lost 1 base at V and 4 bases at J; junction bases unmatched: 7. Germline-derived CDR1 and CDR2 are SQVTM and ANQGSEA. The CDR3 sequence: CSVEGGLAGGPDTQYF. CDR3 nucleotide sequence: TGCAGCGTTGAAGGAGGGTTAGCGGGAGGGCCAGATACGCAGTATTTT.

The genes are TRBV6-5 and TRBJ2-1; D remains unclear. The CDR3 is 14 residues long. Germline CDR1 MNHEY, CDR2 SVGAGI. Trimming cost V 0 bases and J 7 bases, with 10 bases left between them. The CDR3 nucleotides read TGTGCCAGCAGTTACTCTAACCCCAGGAATGAGCAGTTCTTC. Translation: CASSYSNPRNEQFF.

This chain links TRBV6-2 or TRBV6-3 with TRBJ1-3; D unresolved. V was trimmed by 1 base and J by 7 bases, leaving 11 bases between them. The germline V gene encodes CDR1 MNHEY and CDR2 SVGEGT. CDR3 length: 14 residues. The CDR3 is CASSYLRERNTIYF. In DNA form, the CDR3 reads TGTGCCAGCAGTTACTTGAGGGAGAGGAACACCATATATTTT.

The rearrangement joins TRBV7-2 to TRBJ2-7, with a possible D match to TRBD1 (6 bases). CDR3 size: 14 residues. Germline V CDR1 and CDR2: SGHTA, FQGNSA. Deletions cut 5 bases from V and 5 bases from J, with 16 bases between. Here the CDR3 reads CASSLPDRRHEQYF. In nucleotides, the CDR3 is TGTGCCAGCAGCCTTCCGGACAGAAGACACGAGCAGTACTTC. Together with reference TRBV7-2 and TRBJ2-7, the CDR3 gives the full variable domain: GAGVSQSPSNKVTEKGKDVELRCDPISGHTALYWYRQSLGQGLEFLIYFQGNSAPDKSGLPSDRFSAERTGGSVSTLTIQRTQQEDSAVYLCASSLPDRRHEQYFGPGTRLTVT.

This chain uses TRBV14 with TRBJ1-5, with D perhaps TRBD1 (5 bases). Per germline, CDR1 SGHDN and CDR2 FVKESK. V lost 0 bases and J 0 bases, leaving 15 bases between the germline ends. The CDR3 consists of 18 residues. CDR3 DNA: TGTGCCAGCAGCCAAGACCAAGAGGCAGGGCATAGCAATCAGCCCCAGCATTTT. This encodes CASSQDQEAGHSNQPQHF. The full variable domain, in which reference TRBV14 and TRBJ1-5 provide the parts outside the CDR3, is EAGVTQFPSHSVIEKGQTVTLRCDPISGHDNLYWYRRVMGKEIKFLLHFVKESKQDESGMPNNRFLAERTGGTYSTLKVQPAELEDSGVYFCASSQDQEAGHSNQPQHFGDGTRLSIL.